The 3 T cell receptor beta chains in this list originate from one sample, sequenced in a study of cytomegalovirus exposure and HLA in healthy donors. The PCR used 60 Vbeta and 13 Jbeta primers. The data were produced by immunoSEQ multiplex PCR, yet TCRdb's version contains in-frame clones alone and is incomplete. This table holds under 200,000 clones, roughly 80% found once. The specimen was PBMCs. The receptors originated from a male donor in good health and CMV-seropositive.

Written as DNA, the CDR3 is TGCGCCAGCTCCAGGACAGGGTTTTTCTCAGATACGCAGTATTTT. This codes for CASSRTGFFSDTQYF. The V gene is TRBV10-1, the J gene TRBJ2-3; TRBD1 matches 8 bases. CDR1 and CDR2 from the germline V gene are WNHNN and SYGVQD (reference sequence). The CDR3 extends over 15 amino acids. The J segment lost 4 bases and the V segment lost 8 bases, leaving 11 bases of the junction unmatched.

This sequence joins TRBV6-4 and TRBJ2-1, with TRBD2 matching over 14 bases. CDR3 length equals 14 residues. Trimming removed 6 bases from V and 10 bases from J; junction bases left unmatched: 5. The germline CDR1 and CDR2 sequences are MRHNA and SNTAGT. The CDR3 loop reads CASSGTSGGYEQFF. The CDR3, as DNA: TGTGCCAGCAGCGGGACTAGCGGGGGTTACGAGCAGTTCTTC.

This clone showed up just once. Written as DNA, the CDR3 is TGTGCCAGCAGTCGCGGACTAGCGGGGAATTCCTACGAGCAGTACTTC. This encodes CASSRGLAGNSYEQYF. V usage is TRBV6-6 and J usage is TRBJ2-7; 12 bases are shared with TRBD2. The CDR3 contains 16 residues. J was trimmed by 1 base and V by 5 bases; bases with no gene match: 6. Germline CDR1 and CDR2: MNHNY and SVGAGI (reference sequence).